This T cell receptor (beta chain) was obtained from a study of CD8+ T cells in alopecia areata. Whole-study context: Tofacitinib was taken orally by treated patients, and the dose was 5 to 10 mg twice daily. Study results and limitations: Researchers report lesional scalp, most notably alopecia totalis/universalis, outstripped normal scalp in clonality. Many expanded lesional clones persisted during tofacitinib (in both scalp and blood).

Indicated treatment: oral pan-JAK inhibitor, 5-10 mg twice daily. Following RNA extraction, reverse transcription yielded cDNA that acted as the sequencing template. Measured with immunoSEQ multiplex PCR; TCRdb has only the in-frame clones, and not every one. The table lists around 170,000 clones, approximately 51% of them singletons. Comment on this clone: The antigen is undetermined.

Germline V lookup: CDR1 SGHDT, CDR2 YYEEEE. This CDR3 contains 14 residues. The V end was cut by 0 bases, the J end by 1 base, with 4 bases between. This specimen consisted of CD8+ T cells sorted from blood, obtained between weeks 51 and 52, from a patient treated with tofacitinib. The receptor's source is a human donor with alopecia areata. The chain recombines TRBV5-6 with TRBJ2-2; no firm D call. In DNA form, the CDR3 reads TGTGCCAGCAGCTTGGTAGAGAACACCGGGGAGCTGTTTTTT. Translation: CASSLVENTGELFF.